Following are 14 T cell receptor beta chains from one sample sequenced in a study of response to subunit inactivated influenza vaccine. A single record per CDR3 protein comes from TCRdb applying MiXCR to the RT-PCR reads. Among 160,000 or so distinct CDR3 sequences listed, 9.5% to 13% were seen once. The source material was non-naive T cells sorted from PBMCs, sampled 40 to 50 days after vaccination. The receptor set was obtained from a man over 45 who received an inactivated influenza vaccine.

This rearrangement joins TRBV12-3 or TRBV12-4 to TRBJ2-4; the D is unclear. CDR3 size: 13 residues. Trimming cost V 9 bases and J 3 bases, with 12 bases left between them. CDR3 protein: CASLGYRKNIQYF. The CDR3 nucleotides are TGTGCCAGTTTGGGATACCGCAAAAACATTCAGTACTTC.

This clonotype appeared many times. The chain uses TRBV11-2 and TRBJ2-3, with 10 bases lining up with TRBD1. V shed 5 bases and J 8 bases; nucleotides not matched to a gene: 10. The CDR3 totals 15 residues. CDR1 SGHAT and CDR2 FQNNGV come from the germline V gene. The CDR3 nucleotides read TGTGCCAGCAGCCCCTGGGGACAGGGGCTCGGTACGCAGTATTTT. Translation: CASSPWGQGLGTQYF.

The chain employs TRBV27 and TRBJ2-7, with D unclear. The germline V and J ends were trimmed by 7 bases and 2 bases, with 12 bases remaining between them. Germline CDR1 MNHEY, CDR2 SMNVEV (reference sequence). This CDR3 has 13 residues. CDR3: CASKRWGPYEQYF. CDR3 DNA sequence: TGTGCCAGCAAAAGATGGGGTCCCTACGAGCAGTACTTC.

This clonotype has more than one count but fewer than ten. The rearrangement uses TRBV10-3 and TRBJ2-2; TRBD2 might be the D (6 bases). Germline CDR1 reads ENHRY; CDR2 reads SYGVKD. The CDR3 sequence is 13 residues long. V was cut by 10 bases and J by 1 base, with 10 bases left in between. CDR3 DNA: TGTGCCAGCGTTAGCGGGAACACCGGGGAGCTGTTTTTT. Encoded protein: CASVSGNTGELFF.

In this sample, this clonotype turned up many times. V usage is TRBV5-1 and J usage is TRBJ1-4; D call uncertain. The CDR3 extends over 14 amino acids. In germline, CDR1 is SGHRS, CDR2 YFSETQ. The V gene lost 2 bases and the J gene lost 0 bases, with 5 bases spanning the gap. CDR3: CASSFGPTNEKLFF. In DNA, the CDR3 is TGCGCCAGCAGCTTTGGGCCAACTAATGAAAAACTGTTTTTT.

This clonotype was picked up a small number of times. This rearrangement joins TRBV29-1 to TRBJ2-5; no clear D gene. Germline CDR1 SQVTM, CDR2 ANQGSEA. V was trimmed by 7 bases and J by 5 bases, leaving 14 bases between them. CDR3 length equals 12 residues. CDR3 residues: CSAGRAGETQYF. CDR3 nucleotides: TGCAGCGCAGGACGGGCCGGGGAGACCCAGTACTTC.

In its sample, this clonotype was seen many times. This chain links TRBV9 with TRBJ1-5; TRBD1 aligns across 7 bases. This CDR3 region has 14 residues. Trimming removed 4 bases from V and 6 bases from J; junction bases left unmatched: 7. Germline V gene lookup returns CDR1 SGDLS and CDR2 YYNGEE. The CDR3, as DNA: TGTGCCAGCAGCCCAGGGGGGGGCCCTCAGCCCCAGCATTTT. Its translation is CASSPGGGPQPQHF.

The rearrangement uses TRBV28 and TRBJ2-7, with 11 bases identical to TRBD1. Per germline, CDR1 MDHEN and CDR2 SYDVKM. The CDR3 loop spans 13 amino acids. V was clipped by 8 bases and J by 6 bases; unmatched bases: 6. The CDR3: CASDRDRGSEQYF. CDR3 nucleotide sequence: TGTGCCAGCGACCGGGACAGGGGGAGCGAGCAGTACTTC.

The table lists this clonotype with a few counts. The chain uses TRBV20-1 and TRBJ2-1; a weak D match, TRBD2 (6 bases). V dropped 3 bases and J dropped 6 bases, with 12 bases sitting between them. Germline V gene data show CDR1 as DFQATT and CDR2 as SNEGSKA (reference sequence). This CDR3 contains 13 residues. The chain's CDR3 is CSASPGGGNEQFF. CDR3 nucleotide sequence: TGCAGTGCTAGCCCTGGGGGAGGCAATGAGCAGTTCTTC.

This clonotype was recorded many times. The gene calls are TRBV6-1 and TRBJ2-1; 11 nucleotides match TRBD1. The germline CDR1 and CDR2 sequences are MNHNS and SASEGT. The CDR3 contains 16 residues. With 4 bases clipped from V and 8 bases from J, the junction kept 10 bases outside the gene matches. CDR3 loop: CASSGGTGGGLDEQFF. CDR3 nucleotide sequence: TGTGCCAGCAGTGGGGGGACAGGGGGAGGTCTTGATGAGCAGTTCTTC.

This clonotype was observed many times. The CDR3 loop is CASSITGGRDEQYF. In DNA form, the CDR3 reads TGCGCCAGCAGTATAACAGGGGGTAGGGACGAGCAGTACTTC. The J gene is TRBJ2-7, the V gene TRBV10-2, with 8 bases fitting TRBD1. Germline V gives CDR1 WSHSY, CDR2 SAAADI. Trimming cost V 5 bases and J 5 bases; bases outside gene matches: 8. The CDR3 covers 14 residues.

This clonotype has more than one count but fewer than ten. This chain links TRBV7-8 with TRBJ2-5; 7 bases agree with TRBD1. Per the germline V gene, CDR1 is SGHVS and CDR2 is FQNEAQ. The CDR3 covers 14 residues. The V segment lost 7 bases and the J segment 3 bases; nucleotides outside the gene matches: 8. DNA of the CDR3: TGTGCCAGCAACCACAGGGGTGTGAAAGAGACCCAGTACTTC. Amino acid sequence: CASNHRGVKETQYF.

The chain uses TRBV19 and TRBJ2-5; tentatively, D is TRBD1 or TRBD2 (5 bases each). This CDR3 has 14 residues. From germline, CDR1 is LNHDA and CDR2 SQIVND (reference sequence). V was clipped by 4 bases and J by 5 bases, with 14 bases between them. The chain's CDR3 is CASSTAGTEETQYF. The CDR3 DNA sequence: TGTGCCAGTAGTACAGCCGGGACCGAGGAGACCCAGTACTTC.

This clonotype has only a few counts. The V and J genes are TRBV20-1 and TRBJ2-3; 13 positions match TRBD2. With 5 bases clipped from V and 2 bases from J, the junction kept 4 bases outside the gene matches. There are 15 residues in the CDR3. CDR1 DFQATT and CDR2 SNEGSKA come from the germline V gene (reference sequence). The CDR3: CSAPGTSGNTDTQYF. The CDR3 DNA sequence: TGCAGTGCTCCCGGGACTAGCGGGAACACAGATACGCAGTATTTT.